The 25 T cell receptor beta chains given below trace back to one sample, sequenced in a study of cytomegalovirus exposure and HLA in healthy donors. The PCR was carried out with 60 Vbeta primers and 13 Jbeta primers. Data came from immunoSEQ multiplex PCR; TCRdb stores just in-frame clones and leaves some out. The profile shows 100,000 to 150,000 clones, 17% of them singletons. Material for sequencing was PBMCs. Every receptor here comes from a female donor in good health and CMV-seropositive.

The DNA for the CDR3 is TGTGCCAGCACCGGCACGAGAGGGAAGTTGGATACGCAGTATTTT. Translated, it gives CASTGTRGKLDTQYF. J is TRBJ2-3 and V is TRBV9, with a weak D call TRBD2 (5 bases). Germline V gene sequence: CDR1 SGDLS, CDR2 YYNGEE. V gave up 6 bases and J gave up 6 bases, with 20 bases separating them. This CDR3 is 15 amino acids long.

Only a few counts were recorded for this clone. The rearrangement uses TRBV6-1 and TRBJ1-4, with D tentatively TRBD1 (6 bases). V lost 7 bases and J lost 1, with 10 bases in between. This CDR3 comprises 14 residues. Germline assignment: CDR1 MNHNS and CDR2 SASEGT. The CDR3 region has the DNA TGTGCCAGCAAAACAGGGCTAACTAATGAAAAACTGTTTTTT. The encoded protein is CASKTGLTNEKLFF.

This clone was counted at least ten times. The chain couples TRBV19 to TRBJ2-1, with 14 bases fitting TRBD2. Germline values: CDR1 LNHDA, CDR2 SQIVND (reference sequence). The CDR3 loop spans 21 amino acids. V gave up 5 bases and J gave up 1 base; unmatched junction bases: 16. The CDR3 is CASSSPGGLAGAPGSYNEQFF. In DNA, the CDR3 is TGTGCCAGTAGTTCCCCAGGGGGACTAGCGGGGGCCCCGGGATCCTACAATGAGCAGTTCTTC.

In this sample, this clone turned up a few times. This rearrangement joins TRBV28 to TRBJ1-1, with D maybe TRBD1 (6 bases). The CDR3 has 16 residues. Germline assignment: CDR1 MDHEN and CDR2 SYDVKM. Between the trimmed V and J ends, which lost 7 bases and 1 base, there was a span of 19 bases. CDR3: CASMMEDRGANTEAFF. As DNA, the CDR3 is TGTGCCAGCATGATGGAGGACAGAGGGGCGAACACTGAAGCTTTCTTT.

Only a few counts were recorded for this clone. The J gene is TRBJ2-7, the V gene TRBV6-5, with TRBD2 matching 7 bases. After removal of 6 bases from V and 1 base from J, the junction contained 6 bases not matched to a gene. From germline, CDR1 is MNHEY and CDR2 SVGAGI. This CDR3 has 14 amino acids. As DNA, the CDR3 is TGTGCCAGCAGGATAGGACTAGATTCCTACGAGCAGTACTTC. Amino acids: CASRIGLDSYEQYF.

The V call is TRBV28, the J call TRBJ1-2, with D possibly being TRBD1 (5 bases). Germline CDR1 MDHEN, CDR2 SYDVKM. This CDR3 is 14 amino acids long. V was clipped by 2 bases and J by 5 bases, with 12 bases between them. DNA for the CDR3: TGTGCCAGCAGTTTAAATCAGGGTTATTATGGCTACACCTTC. This encodes CASSLNQGYYGYTF.

The chain combines TRBV7-7 with TRBJ2-3, with 8 bases that match TRBD1. The CDR3 is made up of 14 amino acids. The ends lost 6 bases at V and 0 bases at J; junction bases unmatched: 2. Germline V lookup: CDR1 SSHAT, CDR2 FNYEAQ (reference sequence). The CDR3 nucleotides read TGTGCCAGCAGTCGGACAGGGAGCACAGATACGCAGTATTTT. This gives the protein CASSRTGSTDTQYF.

The CDR3 spells CASSRTGLLYGYTF. CDR3 sequence (DNA): TGTGCCAGCAGCCGCACAGGTTTACTTTATGGCTACACCTTC. The chain links TRBV6-5 to TRBJ1-2; D is possibly TRBD1 (5 bases). Germline CDR1 MNHEY, CDR2 SVGAGI. This CDR3 has 14 amino acids. The V end lost 6 bases, the J end lost 5 bases, and 16 bases lay between the germline ends.

The rearrangement uses TRBV18 and TRBJ1-6, with TRBD1 matching over 11 bases. From germline, CDR1 is KGHSH and CDR2 LQKENI. V lost 4 bases, J lost 9 bases, and 2 bases stayed unmatched. The CDR3 consists of 14 residues. The CDR3 DNA sequence: TGTGCCAGCTCACGGACAGGGGGCCTTTCACCCCTCCACTTT. Translation: CASSRTGGLSPLHF.

The chain combines TRBV6-5 with TRBJ2-7, with 9 nucleotides matching TRBD2. Germline V gene lookup returns CDR1 MNHEY and CDR2 SVGAGI. The J segment lost 3 bases and the V segment lost 6 bases, leaving 9 bases of the junction unmatched. CDR3 length equals 15 residues. The CDR3 loop reads CASSAGTSGFYEQYF. As DNA, the CDR3 is TGTGCCAGCAGCGCCGGAACTAGCGGGTTCTACGAGCAGTACTTC.

This clone showed up just a few times. The chain has TRBV4-3 and TRBJ1-4; TRBD1 matches at 7 bases. This CDR3 region has 15 residues. From germline, CDR1 is LGHNA and CDR2 YSLEER. Trimming removed 1 base from V and 8 bases from J; junction bases left unmatched: 7. The CDR3 region has the DNA TGCGCCAGCAGCCAAGGTGACAGGGAAGGAGAAAAACTGTTTTTT. This sequence encodes CASSQGDREGEKLFF.

The V gene is TRBV10-3, the J gene TRBJ2-1; TRBD2 matches at 7 bases. Germline CDR1 is ENHRY and CDR2 is SYGVKD. The ends lost 10 bases at V and 6 bases at J; junction bases unmatched: 15. This CDR3 region has 15 residues. The CDR3 reads CATKEDGTTLNEQFF. As DNA, the CDR3 is TGTGCCACAAAAGAGGACGGGACTACACTCAATGAGCAGTTCTTC.

The rearrangement joins TRBV5-1 to TRBJ2-3; D unclear. The V end was cut by 0 bases, the J end by 0 bases, with 8 bases between. Looked up from germline, CDR1 is SGHRS and CDR2 is YFSETQ. This CDR3 is built from 15 residues. CDR3 nucleotides: TGCGCCAGCAGCTTGGCTGTTACTAGCACAGATACGCAGTATTTT. Protein product: CASSLAVTSTDTQYF.

The genes are TRBV7-9 and TRBJ2-7; 12 bases match TRBD1. This CDR3 spans 16 amino acids. With 1 base clipped from V and 6 bases from J, the junction kept 7 bases outside the gene matches. Germline CDR1 reads SEHNR; CDR2 reads FQNEAQ (reference sequence). The DNA for the CDR3 is TGTGCCAGCAGCTTAGTCGGGACAGGGGGCTTGAGCGAGCAGTACTTC. Translated: CASSLVGTGGLSEQYF.

CDR3 in DNA: TGTGCCAGCAGCGAGTCTAGCGGGAGCTCCTACGAGCAGTACTTC. Its protein is CASSESSGSSYEQYF. The V gene is TRBV9, the J gene TRBJ2-7; the match to TRBD2 covers 10 bases. V lost 3 bases and J lost 0; bases outside the gene matches: 3. The V gene's germline CDR1 is SGDLS and CDR2 YYNGEE. The CDR3 has 15 amino acids.

The chain links TRBV30 to TRBJ2-2; TRBD1 might be the D (7 bases). Trimming stripped 0 bases from V and 3 bases from J, with 17 bases between. Germline V lookup: CDR1 GTSNPN, CDR2 SVGIG (reference sequence). The CDR3 spans 17 residues. The CDR3: CAWSVVGGGVYTGELFF. DNA for the CDR3: TGTGCCTGGAGTGTAGTTGGAGGGGGCGTCTACACCGGGGAGCTGTTTTTT.

In its sample, this clone was seen a few times. The chain uses TRBV4-3 and TRBJ2-1, with D unclear. V dropped 1 base and J dropped 5 bases, with 6 bases sitting between them. The CDR3 length is 13 residues. Germline CDR1 reads LGHNA; CDR2 reads YSLEER. CDR3 nucleotides: TGCGCCAGCAGCCAAGTCCGAGACAATGAGCAGTTCTTC. As protein: CASSQVRDNEQFF.

V usage is TRBV9 and J usage is TRBJ2-7; TRBD2 agrees at 8 bases. CDR3 size: 17 residues. The V segment lost 0 bases and the J segment 7 bases; nucleotides outside the gene matches: 15. Germline loops: CDR1 SGDLS, CDR2 YYNGEE. The CDR3 DNA reads as TGTGCCAGCAGCGTAGACGATTGGGCGGGAGGCCCTCGGGAGCAGTACTTC. This sequence encodes CASSVDDWAGGPREQYF.

The chain uses TRBV11-2 and TRBJ1-1; 7 bases are a match to TRBD1. CDR3 length: 18 amino acids. The V gene's germline CDR1 is SGHAT and CDR2 FQNNGV. The trim removed 2 bases at V and 1 base at J, leaving 13 bases unmatched. CDR3 nucleotides: TGTGCCAGCAGCTTACGATCCGGGACAGAATATCCGAACACTGAAGCTTTCTTT. As protein: CASSLRSGTEYPNTEAFF.

The V gene is TRBV28, the J gene TRBJ1-4; D is uncertain. Germline CDR1 and CDR2: MDHEN and SYDVKM. This CDR3 is built from 11 residues. The V end was cut by 6 bases, the J end by 4 bases, with 3 bases between. The CDR3 loop reads CASSLNEKLFF. DNA of the CDR3: TGTGCCAGCAGCCTTAATGAAAAACTGTTTTTT.

V is TRBV15 and J is TRBJ2-2; no clear D gene. The germline V gene has CDR1 LNHNV and CDR2 YYDKDF (reference sequence). V lost 3 bases, J lost 10 bases, and 21 bases lay in between. The CDR3 is 16 amino acids. The CDR3 protein is CATSSRLEETTAELFF. The CDR3 bases are TGTGCCACCAGCAGCCGGCTAGAGGAAACAACGGCGGAGCTGTTTTTT.

The V and J genes are TRBV12-5 and TRBJ1-5; D possibly corresponds to TRBD1 (6 bases). Germline CDR1 reads LGHNT; CDR2 reads FRNRAP. V lost 4 bases and J lost 4, with 11 bases in between. The CDR3 sequence is 14 residues long. CDR3 DNA: TGTGCTAGTGGTTACCGGACAGAGAATCAGCCCCAGCATTTT. Its translation: CASGYRTENQPQHF. The full variable domain, in which reference TRBV12-5 and TRBJ1-5 provide the parts outside the CDR3, is DARVTQTPRHKVTEMGQEVTMRCQPILGHNTVFWYRQTMMQGLELLAYFRNRAPLDDSGMPKDRFSAEMPDATLATLKIQPSEPRDSAVYFCASGYRTENQPQHFGDGTRLSIL.

In its sample, this clone was seen a few times. The chain uses TRBV4-1 and TRBJ1-1; TRBD1 aligns across 7 bases. The CDR3 is made up of 15 amino acids. CDR1 is MGHRA and CDR2 is YSYEKL in the germline V gene. The ends lost 3 bases at V and 4 bases at J; junction bases unmatched: 8. The CDR3 bases are TGCGCCAGCAGCCACCAGACAGGGTCGATCACTGAAGCTTTCTTT. It is translated as CASSHQTGSITEAFF.

The gene calls are TRBV27 and TRBJ1-4; the D is unclear. V was pared by 8 bases and J by 0 bases, with 16 bases between. The CDR3 is 16 amino acids. Germline V lookup: CDR1 MNHEY, CDR2 SMNVEV (reference sequence). In DNA, the CDR3 is TGTGCCAGCCGACGTGGACGGACTGCAACTAATGAAAAACTGTTTTTT. Translation gives CASRRGRTATNEKLFF.

The V gene is TRBV10-3, the J gene TRBJ2-7; the D is unclear. V was trimmed by 6 bases and J by 1 base, leaving 13 bases between them. Germline V gene sequence: CDR1 ENHRY, CDR2 SYGVKD. The length of the CDR3 is 14 residues. Here the CDR3 DNA reads TGTGCCATCAGAGGATTACAGAATTCCTACGAGCAGTACTTC. It translates to CAIRGLQNSYEQYF.